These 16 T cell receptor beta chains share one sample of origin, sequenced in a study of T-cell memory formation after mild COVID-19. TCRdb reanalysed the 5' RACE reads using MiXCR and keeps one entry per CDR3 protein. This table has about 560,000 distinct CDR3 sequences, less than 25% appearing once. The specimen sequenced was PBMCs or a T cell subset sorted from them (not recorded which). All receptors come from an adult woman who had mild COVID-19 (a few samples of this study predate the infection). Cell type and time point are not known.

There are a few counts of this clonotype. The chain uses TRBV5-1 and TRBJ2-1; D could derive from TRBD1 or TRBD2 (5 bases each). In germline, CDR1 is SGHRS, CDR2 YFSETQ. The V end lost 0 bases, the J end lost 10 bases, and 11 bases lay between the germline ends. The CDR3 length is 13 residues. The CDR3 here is CASSLVGAGEQFF. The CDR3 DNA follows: TGCGCCAGCAGCTTGGTAGGGGCGGGCGAGCAGTTCTTC.

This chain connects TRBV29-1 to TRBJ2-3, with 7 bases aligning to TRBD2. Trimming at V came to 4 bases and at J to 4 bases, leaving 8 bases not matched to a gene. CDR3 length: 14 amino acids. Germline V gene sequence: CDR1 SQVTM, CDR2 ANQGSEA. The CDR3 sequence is CSVVGGSSADTQYF. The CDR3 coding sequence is TGCAGCGTTGTGGGCGGGAGCTCTGCAGATACGCAGTATTTT.

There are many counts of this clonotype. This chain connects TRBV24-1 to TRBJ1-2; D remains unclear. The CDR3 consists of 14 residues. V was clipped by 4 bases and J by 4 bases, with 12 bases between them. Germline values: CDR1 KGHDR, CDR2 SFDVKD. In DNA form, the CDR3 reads TGTGCCACCAGTGACCGGGGAGCGAGCTATGGCTACACCTTC. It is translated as CATSDRGASYGYTF.

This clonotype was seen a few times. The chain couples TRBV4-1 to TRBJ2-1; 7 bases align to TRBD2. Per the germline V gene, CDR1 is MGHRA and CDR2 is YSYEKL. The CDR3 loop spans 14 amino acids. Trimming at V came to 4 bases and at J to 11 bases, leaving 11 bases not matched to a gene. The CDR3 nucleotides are TGCGCCAGCAGCCGAGGCGGGAGTCCCCCCCAGCAGTTCTTC. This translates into CASSRGGSPPQQFF.

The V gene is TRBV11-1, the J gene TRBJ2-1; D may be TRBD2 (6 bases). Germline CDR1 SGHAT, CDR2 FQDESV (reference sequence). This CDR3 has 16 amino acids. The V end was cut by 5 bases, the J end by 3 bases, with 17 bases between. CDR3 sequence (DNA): TGTGCCAGCAGCCTTGCTCTGGGGGGAGGCTACAATGAGCAGTTCTTC. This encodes CASSLALGGGYNEQFF.

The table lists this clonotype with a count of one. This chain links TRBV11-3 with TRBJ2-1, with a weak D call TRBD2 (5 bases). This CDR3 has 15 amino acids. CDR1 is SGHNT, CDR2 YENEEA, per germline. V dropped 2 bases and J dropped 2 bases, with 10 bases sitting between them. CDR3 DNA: TGTGCCAGCAGCTTATCCGGGGTAGCCTACAATGAGCAGTTCTTC. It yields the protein CASSLSGVAYNEQFF. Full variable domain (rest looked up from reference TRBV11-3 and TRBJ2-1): EAGVVQSPRYKIIEKKQPVAFWCNPISGHNTLYWYLQNLGQGPELLIRYENEEAVDDSQLPKDRFSAERLKGVDSTLKIQPAELGDSAVYLCASSLSGVAYNEQFFGPGTRLTVL.

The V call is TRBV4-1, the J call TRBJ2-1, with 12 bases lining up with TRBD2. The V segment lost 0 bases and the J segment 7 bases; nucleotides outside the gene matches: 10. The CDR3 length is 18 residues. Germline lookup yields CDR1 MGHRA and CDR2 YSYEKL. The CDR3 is CASSQDPTSGGVRNEQFF. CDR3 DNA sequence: TGCGCCAGCAGCCAAGATCCGACTAGCGGGGGTGTTAGGAATGAGCAGTTCTTC.

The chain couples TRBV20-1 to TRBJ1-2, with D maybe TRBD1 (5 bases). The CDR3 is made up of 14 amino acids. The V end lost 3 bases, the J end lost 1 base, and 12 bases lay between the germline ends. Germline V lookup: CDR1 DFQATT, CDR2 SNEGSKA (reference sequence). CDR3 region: CSASHQGVNYGYTF. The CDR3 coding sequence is TGCAGTGCTAGCCACCAGGGCGTTAACTATGGCTACACCTTC.

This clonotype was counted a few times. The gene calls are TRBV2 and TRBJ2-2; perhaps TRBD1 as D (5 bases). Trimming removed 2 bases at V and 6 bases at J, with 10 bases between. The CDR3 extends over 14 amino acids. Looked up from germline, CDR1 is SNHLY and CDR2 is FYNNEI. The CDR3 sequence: CASSEQGYPGELFF. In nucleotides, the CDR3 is TGTGCCAGCAGTGAACAGGGTTATCCCGGGGAGCTGTTTTTT.

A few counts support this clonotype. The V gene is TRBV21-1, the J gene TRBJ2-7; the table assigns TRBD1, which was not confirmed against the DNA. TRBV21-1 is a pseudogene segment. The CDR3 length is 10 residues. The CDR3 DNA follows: TGTGCCCCACGAGGGGACGAGCAGTACTTC. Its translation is CAPRGDEQYF.

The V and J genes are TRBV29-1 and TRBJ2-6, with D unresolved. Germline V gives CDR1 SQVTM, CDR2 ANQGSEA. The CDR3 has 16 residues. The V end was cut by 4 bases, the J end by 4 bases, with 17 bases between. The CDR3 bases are TGCAGCGTTGCTGGCAGTCCCTCGCCCGGGGCCAACGTCCTGACTTTC. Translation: CSVAGSPSPGANVLTF.

The CDR3 coding sequence is TGTGCCAGCAGCTTCTCCCGGGGGGGCTACAATGAGCAGTTCTTC. It specifies CASSFSRGGYNEQFF. J is TRBJ2-1 and V is TRBV7-6; 8 bases are a match to TRBD2. CDR1 is SGHVS, CDR2 FNYEAQ, per germline. The trim removed 3 bases at V and 3 bases at J, leaving 4 bases unmatched. The CDR3 contains 15 residues.

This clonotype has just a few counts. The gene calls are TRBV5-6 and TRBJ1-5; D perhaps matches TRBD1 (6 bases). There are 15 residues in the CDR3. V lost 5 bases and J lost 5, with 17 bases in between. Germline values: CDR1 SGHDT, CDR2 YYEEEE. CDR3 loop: CASSRSWEGDQPQHF. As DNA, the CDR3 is TGTGCCAGCAGTCGCTCCTGGGAGGGGGATCAGCCCCAGCATTTT.

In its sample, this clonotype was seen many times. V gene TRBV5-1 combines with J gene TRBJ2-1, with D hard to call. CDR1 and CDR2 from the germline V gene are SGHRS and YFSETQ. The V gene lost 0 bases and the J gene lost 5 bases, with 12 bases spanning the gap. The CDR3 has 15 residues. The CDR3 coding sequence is TGCGCCAGCAGCTTGGTGAGCCCCGTCGACAATGAGCAGTTCTTC. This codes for CASSLVSPVDNEQFF.

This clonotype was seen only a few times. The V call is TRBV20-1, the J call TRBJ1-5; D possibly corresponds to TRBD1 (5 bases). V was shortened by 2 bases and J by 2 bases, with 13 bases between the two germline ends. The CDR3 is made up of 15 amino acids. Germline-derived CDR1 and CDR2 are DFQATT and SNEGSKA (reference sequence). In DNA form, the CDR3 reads TGCAGTGCTAGAAATGCGGGGCAAGGCAATCAGCCCCAGCATTTT. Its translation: CSARNAGQGNQPQHF.

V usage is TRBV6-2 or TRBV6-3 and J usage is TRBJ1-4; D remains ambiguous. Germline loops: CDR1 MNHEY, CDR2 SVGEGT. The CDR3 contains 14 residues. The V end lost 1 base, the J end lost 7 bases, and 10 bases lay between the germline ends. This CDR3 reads CASSYWRLPEKLFF. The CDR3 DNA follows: TGTGCCAGCAGTTACTGGCGCCTCCCTGAAAAACTGTTTTTT.